Below, 17 T cell receptor beta chains from the same sample are listed, as sequenced in a study of blood T cell repertoires in COVID-19. Here immunoSEQ multiplex PCR was the method, and the copy in TCRdb shows in-frame clones only, minus some. The table has more than 40,000 clones, 70% to 90% seen once. Sequenced input: peripheral blood. These receptors were collected from a man aged 60 to 69 with acute or convalescent COVID-19.

Only a few counts were recorded for this clone. DNA for the CDR3: TGTGCCAGCAGTGAAACCCCAGGCTACGAGCAGTACTTC. Translating gives CASSETPGYEQYF. This chain links TRBV6-1 with TRBJ2-7; unclear D gene. CDR1 is MNHNS, CDR2 SASEGT, per germline. Trimming shortened V by 2 bases and J by 3 bases, and 8 bases separated the two germline ends. The CDR3 runs to 13 residues.

The rearrangement joins TRBV5-5 to TRBJ1-5; D may be TRBD1 (6 bases). CDR1 is SGHKS and CDR2 is YYEKEE in the germline V gene (reference sequence). V shed 4 bases and J shed 0 bases, with 14 bases lying between them. The CDR3 extends over 16 amino acids. The CDR3 DNA reads TGTGCCAGCAGCGAGGGGGGGATCAATAGCAATCAGCCCCAGCATTTT. Its protein is CASSEGGINSNQPQHF.

This chain joins TRBV5-6 and TRBJ1-4; the match to TRBD1 covers 7 bases. With V trimmed by 1 base and J by 3 bases, 3 bases remained unmatched. This CDR3 contains 15 residues. CDR1 is SGHDT, CDR2 YYEEEE, per germline. The CDR3 here is CASSLSGTANEKLFF. In nucleotides, the CDR3 is TGTGCCAGCAGCTTGTCCGGGACAGCTAATGAAAAACTGTTTTTT.

The gene calls are TRBV19 and TRBJ1-1, with TRBD1 matching 10 bases. CDR1 LNHDA and CDR2 SQIVND come from the germline V gene (reference sequence). J lost 5 bases, V lost 8 bases, and 8 bases had no gene match. The CDR3 is made up of 14 amino acids. This chain's CDR3 is CASFLGQGGTEAFF. DNA of the CDR3: TGTGCCAGTTTTTTAGGACAGGGGGGAACTGAAGCTTTCTTT. The variable domain in full, completed from reference TRBV19 and TRBJ1-1, reads DGGITQSPKYLFRKEGQNVTLSCEQNLNHDAMYWYRQDPGQGLRLIYYSQIVNDFQKGDIAEGYSVSREKKESFPLTVTSAQKNPTAFYLCASFLGQGGTEAFFGQGTRLTVV.

This clone was counted once. The CDR3: CASSYNPPGQGTEAFF. CDR3 in DNA: TGTGCCAGCAGTTACAATCCCCCGGGACAAGGCACTGAAGCTTTCTTT. The rearrangement joins TRBV6-7 to TRBJ1-1, with TRBD1 as a possible D gene (6 bases). TRBV6-7 is an open reading frame whose function is uncertain. Trimming left V 2 bases short and J 4 bases short, with 17 bases between. This CDR3 region has 16 residues.

The chain has TRBV6-5 and TRBJ1-5; D remains ambiguous. V was shortened by 5 bases and J by 0 bases, with 8 bases between the two germline ends. The CDR3 totals 14 residues. In germline, CDR1 is MNHEY, CDR2 SVGAGI. The CDR3 loop reads CASSKTYSNQPQHF. The DNA for the CDR3 is TGTGCCAGCAGTAAAACATATAGCAATCAGCCCCAGCATTTT.

The chain combines TRBV5-3 with TRBJ2-3; D unclear. TRBV5-3 is an ORF for which the function is uncertain. Trimming removed 2 bases from V and 3 bases from J, with 16 bases in between. The CDR3 spans 16 residues. The CDR3 loop reads CARSFSRSEATDTQYF. CDR3 bases: TGTGCCAGAAGCTTTTCGCGATCCGAAGCGACAGATACGCAGTATTTT.

This rearrangement joins TRBV11-2 to TRBJ2-7; 8 nucleotides align to TRBD1. CDR1 and CDR2 (germline): SGHAT, FQNNGV. CDR3 length equals 13 residues. Germline trimming cut 6 bases from V and 0 bases from J; bases unmatched to any gene: 1. CDR3 DNA sequence: TGTGCCAGCAGGGGACAGGCCTCCTACGAGCAGTACTTC. Translated, it gives CASRGQASYEQYF.

The J gene is TRBJ1-2, the V gene TRBV30; possibly TRBD1 for D (6 bases). The CDR3 loop spans 12 amino acids. CDR1 GTSNPN and CDR2 SVGIG come from the germline V gene (reference sequence). V was pared by 7 bases and J by 5 bases, with 14 bases between. The chain's CDR3 is CAYTPDRYGYTF. The CDR3 region has the DNA TGTGCCTACACCCCGGACAGATATGGCTACACCTTC.

The CDR3 coding sequence is TGTGCCAGCAGCTTGGGGACACCCAACGGGAACACCGGGGAGCTGTTTTTT. It codes for CASSLGTPNGNTGELFF. The V and J genes are TRBV5-5 and TRBJ2-2; a possible D gene is TRBD1 (5 bases). In germline, CDR1 is SGHKS, CDR2 YYEKEE (reference sequence). The V end lost 0 bases, the J end lost 1 base, and 13 bases lay between the germline ends. The CDR3 sequence is 17 residues long.

The rearrangement joins TRBV24-1 to TRBJ1-2, with 8 nucleotides matching TRBD1. The V segment lost 4 bases and the J segment 0 bases; nucleotides outside the gene matches: 9. Germline loops: CDR1 KGHDR, CDR2 SFDVKD. This CDR3 comprises 17 residues. CDR3 in DNA: TGTGCCACCAGTGACGCGGGACAGGCGCCCCCTAACTATGGCTACACCTTC. Translation gives CATSDAGQAPPNYGYTF.

For this clone: Additional DNA sequences in this sample encode the identical CDR3. The genes are TRBV7-8 and TRBJ1-1; maybe TRBD1 (6 bases). CDR1 and CDR2 (germline): SGHVS, FQNEAQ. This CDR3 comprises 15 residues. V was clipped by 4 bases and J by 1 base, with 13 bases between them. CDR3 protein: CASSSNRVRNTEAFF. The DNA of the CDR3 is TGTGCCAGCAGCTCGAACAGGGTGAGGAACACTGAAGCTTTCTTT.

This sequence joins TRBV11-2 and TRBJ2-3; D is possibly TRBD2 (5 bases). From germline, CDR1 is SGHAT and CDR2 FQNNGV. Between the trimmed V and J ends, which lost 1 base and 6 bases, there was a span of 11 bases. This CDR3 has 14 residues. The CDR3 bases are TGTGCCAGCAGCTTAGTGGCCCGGGGTGATACGCAGTATTTT. Translated: CASSLVARGDTQYF. The full variable domain, its missing parts supplied by reference TRBV11-2 and TRBJ2-3, is EAGVAQSPRYKIIEKRQSVAFWCNPISGHATLYWYQQILGQGPKLLIQFQNNGVVDDSQLPKDRFSAERLKGVDSTLKIQPAKLEDSAVYLCASSLVARGDTQYFGPGTRLTVL.

The CDR3 DNA reads as TGTGCCAGCAGGACCGGGACAGTCCTTAACTATGGCTACACCTTC. It is translated as CASRTGTVLNYGYTF. This chain links TRBV5-4 with TRBJ1-2; TRBD1 matches 7 bases. CDR3 size: 15 residues. J gave up 1 base and V 5 bases, and 8 bases lay outside the gene matches. Germline lookup yields CDR1 SGHNT and CDR2 YYREEE (reference sequence).

The gene calls are TRBV29-1 and TRBJ1-5, with a weak D call TRBD1 (5 bases). With 4 bases removed from V and 4 bases from J, the gap between germline ends came to 11 bases. The CDR3 length is 13 residues. Germline loops: CDR1 SQVTM, CDR2 ANQGSEA. CDR3 coding DNA: TGCAGCGTTGGTAAAGGGGTAAATCAGCCCCAGCATTTT. This sequence encodes CSVGKGVNQPQHF.

The V gene is TRBV5-1, the J gene TRBJ2-7; 8 bases line up with TRBD1. Germline values: CDR1 SGHRS, CDR2 YFSETQ. Trimming at V came to 4 bases and at J to 3 bases, leaving 12 bases not matched to a gene. The CDR3 is 16 amino acids. CDR3 bases: TGCGCCAGCAGCCCGACCTTAGGACAGGGTGGCTACGAGCAGTACTTC. As protein: CASSPTLGQGGYEQYF.

This clone was counted once. This chain uses TRBV27 with TRBJ1-1, with 8 positions matching TRBD1. With 2 bases clipped from V and 0 bases from J, the junction kept 5 bases outside the gene matches. Per germline, CDR1 MNHEY and CDR2 SMNVEV (reference sequence). This CDR3 is 16 amino acids long. The DNA for the CDR3 is TGTGCCAGCAGTTTAGTGCGGGACAGGTTGAACACTGAAGCTTTCTTT. Its translation is CASSLVRDRLNTEAFF.